This is a list of T cell receptor beta chains from one sample in a study of T cell changes during pregnancy in multiple sclerosis. Repertoires were generated with immunoSEQ multiplex PCR, while TCRdb's copy carries only in-frame clones and drops some. The table includes some 59,000 clones, around 90% detected once. The sequencing used peripheral blood, collected in the third trimester of pregnancy. Every receptor here comes from a female donor in good health, enrolled as a control in a pregnancy study. Both conserved end residues are part of each CDR3. The D gene is left open where the match is weak. Clone size is given for some rows only: seen once, a few or many times, or a class if the clone is expanded.

j_gene	abundance	d_gene	v_gene	CDR3nt	CDR3aa
TRBJ2-7	NA	NA	TRBV30	TGTGCCTTCGGGGGTCTTTACGAGCAGTACTTC	CAFGGLYEQYF
TRBJ2-3	NA	NA	TRBV9	TGTGCCAGCAGCGTAGGGCTAGACCCCCATACGCAGTATTTT	CASSVGLDPHTQYF
TRBJ2-1	NA	NA	TRBV9	TGTGCCAGCACCAGCGGAACCTACAATGAGCAGTTCTTC	CASTSGTYNEQFF
TRBJ2-7	NA	NA	TRBV19	TGTGCCAGTAGGTTCGGCGGTTCCAACGAGCAGTACTTC	CASRFGGSNEQYF
TRBJ1-2	NA	TRBD1	TRBV27	TGTGCCAGCCGCTTTGGGGACAGGGGATATGGCTACACCTTC	CASRFGDRGYGYTF
TRBJ2-3	NA	NA	TRBV2	TGTGCCAGCAGTGAGACTGGATATACGCAGTATTTT	CASSETGYTQYF
TRBJ2-2	NA	NA	TRBV7-2	TGTGCCAGCAGCTCCCCGACTGGTTTCGCGAACACCGGGGAGCTGTTTTTT	CASSSPTGFANTGELFF
TRBJ2-5	NA	TRBD1	TRBV6-5	TGTGCCAGCAGTTACGATACAGGGGGAAACCAAGAGACCCAGTACTTC	CASSYDTGGNQETQYF
TRBJ2-5	NA	TRBD1	TRBV5-1	TGCGCCAGCAGCCAGGGGACAGGCAGCCAAGAGACCCAGTACTTC	CASSQGTGSQETQYF
TRBJ2-1	NA	NA	TRBV30	TGTGCCTTGGGGGCGGTTGAGCAGTTCTTC	CALGAVEQFF
TRBJ1-1	NA	NA	TRBV18	TGTGCCAGCTCACGACTAACAGGGACCAACACTGAAGCTTTCTTT	CASSRLTGTNTEAFF
TRBJ1-5	few	NA	TRBV7-9	TGTGCCAGCAGCGAGCCGGGACAGCCCCAGCATTTT	CASSEPGQPQHF
TRBJ1-1	NA	TRBD1	TRBV5-6	TGTGCCAGCAGCAGAGGACAGGGGGTTGAAGCTTTCTTT	CASSRGQGVEAFF
TRBJ2-7	NA	TRBD2	TRBV27	TGTGCCAGCAGCCGAAGCGGGGGGGCCTCTGTCCCCGGCTCCTACGAGCAGTACTTC	CASSRSGGASVPGSYEQYF
TRBJ2-1	NA	TRBD2	TRBV6-5	TGTGCCAGCAGTTACTCCTGGGGACTAGCGGGTGCCCAAATCTTC	CASSYSWGLAGAQIF
TRBJ2-7	NA	TRBD1	TRBV9	TGTGCCAGCAGCGCCGCCCTCCGACAGGGGTTCAACGAGCAGTACTTC	CASSAALRQGFNEQYF
TRBJ2-2	NA	TRBD1	TRBV27	TGTGCCAGCAGTTTACGAAGGACAGGCACCGGGGAGCTGTTTTTT	CASSLRRTGTGELFF
TRBJ1-2	NA	NA	TRBV5-4	TGTGCCAGCAGCTTGGCCGCGAGCAGGGACTATGGCTACACCTTC	CASSLAASRDYGYTF
TRBJ2-3	NA	TRBD2	TRBV6-5	TGTGCCAGCAGTCAAACTAGCGGGGGAGCAGATACGCAGTATTTT	CASSQTSGGADTQYF
TRBJ2-1	NA	TRBD2	TRBV12-5	TGTGCTAGTGGTTTGGCCCTGACTAGCGGGAGGGCCACGGGTATGAAAGATGAGCAGTTCTTC	CASGLALTSGRATGMKDEQFF
TRBJ1-1	NA	NA	TRBV18	TGTGCCAGCTCACCAGATCGGACGGGAGGGAACACTGAAGCTTTCTTT	CASSPDRTGGNTEAFF
TRBJ1-1	NA	NA	TRBV29-1	TGCAGCGCCCAAGGGGGGGGACATCTGAACACTGAAGCTTTCTTT	CSAQGGGHLNTEAFF
TRBJ2-6	NA	NA	TRBV19	TGTGCCAGTAGTGGGCAGGGGTACGGGGCCAACGTCCTGACTTTC	CASSGQGYGANVLTF
TRBJ2-5	NA	TRBD2	TRBV30	TGTGCCTGGAGGGGACTAGCGGGGGGGGAGACCCAGTACTTC	CAWRGLAGGETQYF
TRBJ1-4	NA	NA	TRBV5-5	TGTGCCAGCAGCTTGGTGGGGCAGGTTGATGAAAAACTGTTTTTT	CASSLVGQVDEKLFF
TRBJ2-7	once	NA	TRBV5-5	TGTGCCAGCAGCCAGGGCGCCTACGAGCAGTACTTC	CASSQGAYEQYF
TRBJ1-5	NA	TRBD1	TRBV6-1	TGTGCCAGCAGCGGACAGGCGAATCAGCCCCAGCATTTT	CASSGQANQPQHF
TRBJ1-5	few	TRBD1	TRBV7-4	TGTGCCAGCAGCTTAATCGGGACAGGGAGCAATCAGCCCCAGCATTTT	CASSLIGTGSNQPQHF
TRBJ2-1	NA	TRBD2	TRBV6-6	TGTGCCAGCAGGGGGAGGGCCCTCTACAATGAGCAGTTCTTC	CASRGRALYNEQFF